The 14 T cell receptor beta chains given below trace back to one sample, sequenced in a study of blood T cells in healthy people across ages. The use of a sample-barcoded 5' primer and a J-beta primer mix characterized a second PCR of roughly 6 to 11 cycles. TCRdb independently ran MiXCR on the 5' RACE reads; one entry per CDR3 protein. Of around 1,000,000 distinct CDR3 sequences detected, more than 30% appear once; the ten largest clones hold around 13%. Sequences were obtained from blood. Receptors were obtained from a man aged 18-30 years in good health.

The rearrangement links TRBV2 to TRBJ1-1; D is unclear. Trimming pared 8 bases from V and 9 bases from J, leaving 22 bases between. This CDR3 has 14 residues. The germline V gene has CDR1 SNHLY and CDR2 FYNNEI. CDR3 loop: CASRPRILAPQAFF. The CDR3 coding sequence is TGTGCCAGCCGACCACGAATTCTCGCGCCCCAAGCTTTCTTT.

In regard to this clonotype: A much larger clone differs by one base, so this may be a read error. The chain couples TRBV7-2 to TRBJ2-3, with D uncertain. Trimming removed 6 bases at V and 5 bases at J, with 18 bases between. The germline V gene has CDR1 SGHTA and CDR2 FQGNSA. This CDR3 is built from 15 residues. CDR3 nucleotides: TGTGCCAGCAGTTTCAGTCCTTTGGGCATAGATACGCAGTATTTT. Its protein is CASSFSPLGIDTQYF.

The chain is built from TRBV25-1 and TRBJ1-2; 7 nucleotides line up with TRBD1. This CDR3 comprises 12 residues. CDR1 is MGHDK and CDR2 is SYGVNS in the germline V gene. The V and J ends lost 10 bases and 1 base, in that order; junction bases with no gene match: 3. CDR3 in DNA: TGTGCCACCAGACAGGGTAACTATGGCTACACCTTC. It codes for CATRQGNYGYTF.

This chain links TRBV20-1 with TRBJ1-1; a possible D gene is TRBD1 (5 bases). CDR3 length: 13 residues. V lost 1 base to trimming and J lost 7 bases, with 13 bases between them. CDR1 and CDR2 from the germline V gene are DFQATT and SNEGSKA (reference sequence). CDR3: CSARVNSGGEAFF. CDR3 bases: TGCAGTGCTAGAGTCAATTCGGGGGGTGAAGCTTTCTTT.

This clonotype was observed a single time. This chain links TRBV18 with TRBJ2-3; D possibly corresponds to TRBD2 (5 bases). CDR1 and CDR2 from the germline V gene are KGHSH and LQKENI. CDR3 size: 16 residues. Trimming cost V 4 bases and J 2 bases, with 16 bases left between them. CDR3 DNA sequence: TGTGCCAGCTCACAAATAACGCGGGCCTACACAGATACGCAGTATTTT. This gives the protein CASSQITRAYTDTQYF. The full variable domain, with the rest looked up from reference TRBV18 and TRBJ2-3, is NAGVMQNPRHLVRRRGQEARLRCSPMKGHSHVYWYRQLPEEGLKFMVYLQKENIIDESGMPKERFSAEFPKEGPSILRIQQVVRGDSAAYFCASSQITRAYTDTQYFGPGTRLTVL.

J is TRBJ2-1 and V is TRBV29-1; D possibly uses TRBD1 or TRBD2 (5 bases each). The ends were cut back, 4 bases at V and 4 bases at J, with 11 bases in the middle. The germline CDR1 and CDR2 sequences are SQVTM and ANQGSEA. CDR3 length: 13 amino acids. This CDR3 reads CSVVGDGYNEQFF. The CDR3 nucleotides are TGCAGCGTTGTGGGGGACGGATACAATGAGCAGTTCTTC.

Many counts were recorded for this clonotype. This sequence joins TRBV29-1 and TRBJ2-7, with a weak D call TRBD1 (5 bases). The V end was cut by 4 bases, the J end by 4 bases, with 8 bases between. CDR1 SQVTM and CDR2 ANQGSEA come from the germline V gene. This CDR3 has 11 residues. The CDR3: CSVARDYEQYF. CDR3 sequence (DNA): TGCAGCGTTGCCAGGGATTACGAGCAGTACTTC.

In its sample, this clonotype was seen a few times. The chain uses TRBV20-1 and TRBJ2-3; the D gene is possibly TRBD1 (6 bases). In germline, CDR1 is DFQATT, CDR2 SNEGSKA (reference sequence). V gave up 1 base and J gave up 2 bases, with 10 bases separating them. This CDR3 is built from 14 residues. The CDR3 region is CSARGQVFTDTQYF. CDR3 coding DNA: TGCAGTGCTAGAGGACAGGTTTTCACAGATACGCAGTATTTT.

The gene calls are TRBV25-1 and TRBJ1-1; D remains unclear. The V gene's germline CDR1 is MGHDK and CDR2 SYGVNS. V lost 0 bases to trimming and J lost 5 bases, with 10 bases between them. The CDR3 contains 14 residues. This chain's CDR3 is CASSEYGGSTEAFF. CDR3 sequence (DNA): TGTGCCAGCAGTGAATATGGCGGGTCAACTGAAGCTTTCTTT. Full variable domain (outside the CDR3, taken from reference TRBV25-1 and TRBJ1-1): EADIYQTPRYLVIGTGKKITLECSQTMGHDKMYWYQQDPGMELHLIHYSYGVNSTEKGDLSSESTVSRIRTEHFPLTLESARPSHTSQYLCASSEYGGSTEAFFGQGTRLTVV.

The J gene is TRBJ2-7, the V gene TRBV30; no firm D call. The CDR3 is 14 residues long. Germline CDR1 GTSNPN, CDR2 SVGIG (reference sequence). Trimming removed 0 bases from V and 0 bases from J, with 9 bases in between. In DNA, the CDR3 is TGTGCCTGGAGTGTCCACGGTAGCTCCTACGAGCAGTACTTC. Residues: CAWSVHGSSYEQYF. The full variable domain, completed using reference TRBV30 and TRBJ2-7, is SQTIHQWPATLVQPVGSPLSLECTVEGTSNPNLYWYRQAAGRGLQLLFYSVGIGQISSEVPQNLSASRPQDRQFILSSKKLLLSDSGFYLCAWSVHGSSYEQYFGPGTRLTVT.

The rearrangement links TRBV11-1 to TRBJ2-7; 8 bases are a match to TRBD2. Looked up from germline, CDR1 is SGHAT and CDR2 is FQDESV (reference sequence). The CDR3 sequence is 15 residues long. V trimming: 7 bases; J trimming: 7 bases; junction bases outside the gene matches: 15. Here the CDR3 DNA reads TGTGCCAGCACTTCTCTAGCGGGCCAACTCAATGAGCAGTACTTC. It specifies CASTSLAGQLNEQYF.

About this clonotype: A much larger clone differs from this one at a single base, so this may be a read error. The CDR3 DNA sequence: TGCAGTGCTACCAGGACAGGCGGGGGCACTGAAACTTTCTTT. Protein product: CSATRTGGGTETFF. The chain couples TRBV20-1 to TRBJ1-1; 7 bases are shared with TRBD1. The CDR3 has 14 residues. Germline lookup yields CDR1 DFQATT and CDR2 SNEGSKA (reference sequence).

The rearrangement links TRBV5-1 to TRBJ2-3; 7 bases match TRBD1. After removal of 4 bases from V and 1 base from J, the junction contained 9 bases not matched to a gene. From germline, CDR1 is SGHRS and CDR2 YFSETQ. The CDR3 sequence is 16 residues long. The CDR3 DNA follows: TGCGCCAGCAGCCCCTTACAGGGGTCTGGCACAGATACGCAGTATTTT. Encoded protein: CASSPLQGSGTDTQYF.

This chain links TRBV28 with TRBJ1-2, with D hard to call. The germline CDR1 and CDR2 sequences are MDHEN and SYDVKM. Between the trimmed V and J ends, which lost 2 bases and 5 bases, there was a span of 6 bases. The CDR3 length is 12 residues. CDR3 residues: CASSLVAYGYTF. CDR3 DNA: TGTGCCAGCAGTTTAGTGGCGTATGGCTACACCTTC.